This TCR beta chain was obtained from a study of identifying expanded T cells in peripheral blood. Study-level points and caveats: Technical replicates showed around 1.2 changed clones; roughly two weeks approximately 15; four weeks 19.

On this clone: What it binds is not known.

Here immunoSEQ multiplex PCR was the method, and the copy in TCRdb shows in-frame clones only, minus some. The repertoire has around 99,000 clones, about nine tenths of them found once; the top ten carry around 8.3%. V gave up 2 bases and J gave up 2 bases, with 6 bases separating them. In germline, CDR1 is SGHTA, CDR2 FQGNSA. The CDR3 sequence is 13 residues long. The material sequenced was blood. This sequence originates from a person aged 18 to 75 in good health. The gene calls are TRBV7-2 and TRBJ2-5; D ambiguous. This CDR3 is CASSLRIQETQYF. In DNA, the CDR3 is TGTGCCAGCAGCTTACGGATACAAGAGACCCAGTACTTC.